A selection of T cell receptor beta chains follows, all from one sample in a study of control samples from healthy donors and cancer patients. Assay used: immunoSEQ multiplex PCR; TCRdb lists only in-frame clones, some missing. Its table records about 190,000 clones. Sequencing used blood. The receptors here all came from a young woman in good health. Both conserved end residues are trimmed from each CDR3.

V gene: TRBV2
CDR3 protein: ASIPTGLGTIY

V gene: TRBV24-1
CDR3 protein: ATSDLAGDEQY

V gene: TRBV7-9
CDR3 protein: ASSLGTEAF

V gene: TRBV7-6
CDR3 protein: ASSKGVFGQQGSPLH

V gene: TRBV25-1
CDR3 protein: ASRDLTDSFYEQY

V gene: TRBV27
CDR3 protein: ASSSPGLAGRSSYNEQF

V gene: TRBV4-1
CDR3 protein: ASSQAVSLSSYEQY

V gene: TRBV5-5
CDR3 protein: ASIHQGDEQF

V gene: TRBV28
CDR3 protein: ASGLKGPYEQY

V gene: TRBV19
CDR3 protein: ASSLSGTGGPYGYT

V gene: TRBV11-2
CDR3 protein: ASSFSLRGAGSPLH

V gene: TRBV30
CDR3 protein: AWSSPGLGSSPLH

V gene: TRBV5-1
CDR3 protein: ASSLETGHTEAF

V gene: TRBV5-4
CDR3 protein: ASSPSRGTYYEQY

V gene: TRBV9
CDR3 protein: ASSVGFVEVMRSSYNSPLH

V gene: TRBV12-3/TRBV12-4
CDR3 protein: ASSLYDNQPQH

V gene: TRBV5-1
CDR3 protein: ASSPPLAGGNYEQY

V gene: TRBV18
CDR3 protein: ASSPSATSGGAREQF

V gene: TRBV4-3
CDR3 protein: ASSQDTGFGGYT

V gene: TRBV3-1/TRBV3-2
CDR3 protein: ASRRGTGLSPLH

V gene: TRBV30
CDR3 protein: AWSAGYMNTEAF

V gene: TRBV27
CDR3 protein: ASSLLGAYGYT

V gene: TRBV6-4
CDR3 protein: ASSEGAGGYGYT

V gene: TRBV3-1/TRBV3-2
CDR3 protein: ASSQTQRVNDYEQY

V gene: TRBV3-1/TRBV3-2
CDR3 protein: ASSQDPGSSGNTIY

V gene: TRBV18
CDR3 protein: ASSPPIRPGPRENSPLH

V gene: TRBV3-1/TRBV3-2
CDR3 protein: ASSPETGPGELF

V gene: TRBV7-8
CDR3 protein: ASSLDGRGLAGTDTQY

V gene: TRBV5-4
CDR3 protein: ASSLGQGPAF

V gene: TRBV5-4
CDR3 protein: ASSLAGVRAHFSFYGYT

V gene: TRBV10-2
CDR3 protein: ASSGNYEQY

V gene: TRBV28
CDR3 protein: ASSPGYTGYT

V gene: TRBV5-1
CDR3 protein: ASSLVDTQY

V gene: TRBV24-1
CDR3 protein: ATSDPTRGGEDNEQF

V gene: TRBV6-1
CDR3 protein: ASSEAPRPSAEAF

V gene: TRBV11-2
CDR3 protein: ASSSGRWGDQPQH